One sample yielded the 12 T cell receptor beta chains listed below, sequenced in a study of T cell repertoires in cytomegalovirus infection. Their antigen targets remain unknown. TCRdb ran MiXCR on the reads and lists one entry per CDR3 protein. The table records about 280,000 distinct CDR3 sequences, roughly 21% of them present only once. Sequenced here: cultured PBMCs, sampled from culture after CMV antigen stimulation. All receptors come from a human donor in good health (CMV status not recorded). Some clones in this sample may be carry-over from other donors' samples.

This clonotype was picked up a small number of times. The chain couples TRBV24-1 to TRBJ2-3; D ambiguous. Per the germline V gene, CDR1 is KGHDR and CDR2 is SFDVKD. The CDR3 has 13 residues. Trimming cost V 5 bases and J 0 bases, with 5 bases left between them. For the CDR3, the DNA is TGTGCCACCAGTGCCGCCAGCACAGATACGCAGTATTTT. It specifies CATSAASTDTQYF.

This clonotype was found many times. The chain combines TRBV7-2 with TRBJ2-7; 7 bases map to TRBD2. CDR3 length: 20 amino acids. Germline CDR1 SGHTA, CDR2 FQGNSA. V shed 3 bases, J shed 4 bases, and the junction held 24 bases outside the gene matches. The CDR3 spells CASSFRASGDPSAVGYEQYF. The CDR3, as DNA: TGTGCCAGCAGCTTTAGGGCTAGCGGAGATCCTTCCGCGGTTGGATACGAGCAGTACTTC. The full variable domain, its missing parts supplied by reference TRBV7-2 and TRBJ2-7, is GAGVSQSPSNKVTEKGKDVELRCDPISGHTALYWYRQSLGQGLEFLIYFQGNSAPDKSGLPSDRFSAERTGGSVSTLTIQRTQQEDSAVYLCASSFRASGDPSAVGYEQYFGPGTRLTVT.

The chain couples TRBV10-3 to TRBJ2-6; no definite D call. The CDR3 is 16 amino acids. The V end lost 4 bases, the J end lost 0 bases, and 10 bases lay between the germline ends. Germline loops: CDR1 ENHRY, CDR2 SYGVKD. This CDR3 reads CAISGEGPSGANVLTF. The CDR3 DNA reads TGTGCCATCAGTGGCGAAGGACCCTCTGGGGCCAACGTCCTGACTTTC.

This clonotype has a count of ten or more. This chain joins TRBV7-9 and TRBJ2-5; D is uncertain. The CDR3 runs 16 residues. V lost 1 base to trimming and J lost 2 bases, with 14 bases between them. Per germline, CDR1 SEHNR and CDR2 FQNEAQ (reference sequence). The chain's CDR3 is CASSLVRVRPQETQYF. The CDR3 nucleotides are TGTGCCAGCAGCTTAGTTCGGGTCCGACCTCAAGAGACCCAGTACTTC.

This clonotype was observed at least ten times. The V call is TRBV4-3, the J call TRBJ2-2; a weak D match, TRBD2 (6 bases). Trimming stripped 0 bases from V and 5 bases from J, with 10 bases between. CDR1 and CDR2 (germline): LGHNA, YSLEER. The CDR3 loop spans 15 amino acids. Written as DNA, the CDR3 is TGCGCCAGCAGCCAAGAGCTGGCGGGGACCGGGGAGCTGTTTTTT. Translation gives CASSQELAGTGELFF.

There are many counts of this clonotype. This sequence joins TRBV7-6 and TRBJ1-6; D unresolved. The germline V and J ends were trimmed by 5 bases and 9 bases, with 8 bases remaining between them. Germline V gives CDR1 SGHVS, CDR2 FNYEAQ. The CDR3 spans 12 residues. DNA for the CDR3: TGTGCCAGCAGCCCTGGGAGTTCACCCCTCCACTTT. Encoded protein: CASSPGSSPLHF.

This clonotype was observed at least ten times. This sequence joins TRBV7-2 and TRBJ2-3; D perhaps matches TRBD2 (6 bases). V lost 5 bases to trimming and J lost 2 bases, with 17 bases between them. The germline CDR1 and CDR2 sequences are SGHTA and FQGNSA. This CDR3 is built from 16 residues. DNA of the CDR3: TGTGCCAGCAGCCGCAGAAGTGGGCGGGACACAGATACGCAGTATTTT. It codes for CASSRRSGRDTDTQYF.

This clonotype was observed at least ten times. This chain uses TRBV4-2 with TRBJ2-6; D remains ambiguous. CDR3 size: 15 residues. V gave up 5 bases and J gave up 0 bases, with 8 bases separating them. Germline-derived CDR1 and CDR2 are LGHNA and YNFKEQ. CDR3 region: CASSSSGSGANVLTF. CDR3 coding DNA: TGTGCCAGCAGCTCCTCCGGCTCTGGGGCCAACGTCCTGACTTTC.

The rearrangement joins TRBV15 to TRBJ1-2; D is perhaps TRBD1 (6 bases). The CDR3 contains 15 residues. CDR1 is LNHNV and CDR2 is YYDKDF in the germline V gene (reference sequence). V was pared by 0 bases and J by 5 bases, with 13 bases between. Here the CDR3 DNA reads TGTGCCACCAGCAGAGAGGGGGGCCAGACTTATGGCTACACCTTC. This sequence encodes CATSREGGQTYGYTF.

This clonotype was counted many times. CDR3 coding DNA: TGTGCCAGCAGCTTAGTCCAGGGGTACAATGAGCAGTTCTTC. Translating it yields CASSLVQGYNEQFF. The chain joins TRBV7-6 to TRBJ2-1; TRBD1 is a possible D gene (6 bases). V was cut by 1 base and J by 4 bases, with 8 bases left in between. This CDR3 is 14 amino acids long. Germline CDR1 is SGHVS and CDR2 is FNYEAQ.

Only a few counts were recorded for this clonotype. V and J are TRBV25-1 and TRBJ2-5, with D tentatively TRBD2 (6 bases). Trimming took 6 bases from V and 1 from J, leaving 15 bases between them. The CDR3 sequence is 15 residues long. Per germline, CDR1 MGHDK and CDR2 SYGVNS. CDR3 nucleotide sequence: TGTGCCAGCAGCGTAGGAGGGACGGCCCAAGAGACCCAGTACTTC. Its protein is CASSVGGTAQETQYF.

CDR3 protein: CASRRASEYEQYF. DNA of the CDR3: TGTGCCAGCAGAAGGGCTAGTGAATACGAGCAGTACTTC. V and J are TRBV6-6 and TRBJ2-7; unclear D gene. This CDR3 is built from 13 residues. V was trimmed by 6 bases and J by 4 bases, leaving 13 bases between them. Germline CDR1 reads MNHNY; CDR2 reads SVGAGI (reference sequence).